These 5 T cell receptor beta chains were sequenced from one sample in a study of shared clonotypes between healthy human individuals. Positive CCR7 selection of CD45RO-negative cells yielded the naive CD8 cells, and terminally differentiated effector memory CD45RA+ cells were excluded. Profiling relied on immunoSEQ multiplex PCR, and the TCRdb table lists in-frame clones only, not all of them. The data hold some 1,900,000 clones, with roughly 94% observed a single time. Sequenced input: naive CD8+ T cells sorted from blood. These receptors originate from a man between 18 and 35 years old in good health.

This CDR3 is CASSQVGATDTQYF. The CDR3 region has the DNA TGTGCCAGCAGCCAAGTCGGGGCGACAGATACGCAGTATTTT. The chain combines TRBV4-2 with TRBJ2-3; perhaps D is TRBD1 or TRBD2 (5 bases each). Trimming left V 1 base short and J 3 bases short, with 8 bases between. In germline, CDR1 is LGHNA, CDR2 YNFKEQ. CDR3 size: 14 residues.

The rearrangement joins TRBV6-5 to TRBJ2-1; D uncertain. In germline, CDR1 is MNHEY, CDR2 SVGAGI. The V end lost 5 bases, the J end lost 6 bases, and 5 bases lay between the germline ends. The CDR3 contains 11 residues. CDR3 DNA sequence: TGTGCCAGCAGTACGTTCAATGAGCAGTTCTTC. Its translation: CASSTFNEQFF.

The gene calls are TRBV29-1 and TRBJ2-3; no clear D gene. The germline V and J ends were trimmed by 4 bases and 1 base, with 12 bases remaining between them. Germline V CDR1 and CDR2: SQVTM, ANQGSEA. There are 14 residues in the CDR3. CDR3 sequence: CSVVVVFRTDTQYF. The CDR3 DNA reads TGCAGCGTTGTAGTGGTTTTCCGCACAGATACGCAGTATTTT.

The chain links TRBV7-2 to TRBJ1-2; tentatively, D is TRBD1 (5 bases). Trimming took 2 bases from V and 8 from J, leaving 9 bases between them. Germline V lookup: CDR1 SGHTA, CDR2 FQGNSA. The CDR3 is 12 amino acids. The CDR3 sequence: CASSLQGGGYTF. The CDR3 DNA reads as TGTGCCAGCAGCTTACAGGGAGGAGGCTACACCTTC.

This sequence joins TRBV7-6 and TRBJ1-5, with TRBD1 matching over 7 bases. Trimming removed 3 bases from V and 5 bases from J; junction bases left unmatched: 7. The length of the CDR3 is 15 residues. The V gene's germline CDR1 is SGHVS and CDR2 FNYEAQ. CDR3 amino acids: CASSLGGGGDQPQHF. Written as DNA, the CDR3 is TGTGCCAGCAGCTTGGGAGGGGGCGGAGATCAGCCCCAGCATTTT.